The 28 T cell receptor beta chains given below trace back to one sample, sequenced in a study of blood T cell repertoires in COVID-19 (dated by TCRdb to the early 2020s). Library preparation used the immunoSEQ multiplex PCR assay. TCRdb's version of the immuneACCESS table is confined to in-frame rearrangements and falls short of the full clone set. An unresolved V gene accounts for under half of the shortfall where checked; the remainder is of unknown origin. Recorded for this sample are 250,000 to 300,000 clones; around nine tenths of them occurred a single time. The ten most abundant clones make up about 11% of the sample. Sequencing was performed on peripheral blood. The receptors shown here come from a woman between 25 and 40 years old with COVID-19, enrolled during active disease.

The V gene is TRBV19, the J gene TRBJ1-6, with 7 bases aligning to TRBD1. Per germline, CDR1 LNHDA and CDR2 SQIVND (reference sequence). V shed 8 bases, J shed 6 bases, and the junction held 7 bases outside the gene matches. CDR3 length: 14 residues. CDR3 in amino acids: CASERGRSNSPLHF. CDR3 sequence (DNA): TGTGCCAGTGAGAGGGGGCGGTCTAATTCACCCCTCCACTTT. The full variable domain, its missing parts supplied by reference TRBV19 and TRBJ1-6, is DGGITQSPKYLFRKEGQNVTLSCEQNLNHDAMYWYRQDPGQGLRLIYYSQIVNDFQKGDIAEGYSVSREKKESFPLTVTSAQKNPTAFYLCASERGRSNSPLHFGNGTRLTVT.

In its sample, this clone was seen a few times. The chain links TRBV18 to TRBJ1-4, with unresolved D. V shed 3 bases and J shed 8 bases, with 10 bases lying between them. The length of the CDR3 is 13 residues. Germline CDR1 and CDR2: KGHSH and LQKENI. The CDR3 coding sequence is TGTGCCAGCTCACCGCAATCCGGGGAAAAACTGTTTTTT. It codes for CASSPQSGEKLFF.

The genes are TRBV5-1 and TRBJ2-6; TRBD1 is a possible D gene (5 bases). Germline V gives CDR1 SGHRS, CDR2 YFSETQ. CDR3 length: 16 amino acids. The V end lost 1 base, the J end lost 1 base, and 9 bases lay between the germline ends. In DNA, the CDR3 is TGCGCCAGCAGCTTGTCGTCAGGGTCTGGGGCCAACGTCCTGACTTTC. Protein sequence: CASSLSSGSGANVLTF.

The chain couples TRBV27 to TRBJ2-7, with 13 nucleotides matching TRBD2. Looked up from germline, CDR1 is MNHEY and CDR2 is SMNVEV (reference sequence). With 4 bases clipped from V and 6 bases from J, the junction kept 0 bases outside the gene matches. The length of the CDR3 is 13 residues. DNA of the CDR3: TGTGCCAGCAGTTGGACTAGCGGGAGCGAGCAGTACTTC. Translation: CASSWTSGSEQYF.

This chain connects TRBV5-4 to TRBJ2-2; 8 bases match TRBD2. Per the germline V gene, CDR1 is SGHNT and CDR2 is YYREEE (reference sequence). V shed 5 bases and J 0 bases; nucleotides not matched to a gene: 9. The CDR3 extends over 17 amino acids. In nucleotides, the CDR3 is TGTGCCAGCAGGTCGGGGGGGAGCGGGGCGAACACCGGGGAGCTGTTTTTT. This translates into CASRSGGSGANTGELFF. Full variable domain (rest looked up from reference TRBV5-4 and TRBJ2-2): ETGVTQSPTHLIKTRGQQVTLRCSSQSGHNTVSWYQQALGQGPQFIFQYYREEENGRGNFPPRFSGLQFPNYSSELNVNALELDDSALYLCASRSGGSGANTGELFFGEGSRLTVL.

The rearrangement joins TRBV6-5 to TRBJ2-7; 7 bases are shared with TRBD2. The CDR3 extends over 13 amino acids. The J segment lost 3 bases and the V segment lost 7 bases, leaving 6 bases of the junction unmatched. The germline V gene encodes CDR1 MNHEY and CDR2 SVGAGI. CDR3 residues: CASTEWGGYEQYF. As DNA, the CDR3 is TGTGCCAGCACCGAATGGGGGGGCTACGAGCAGTACTTC.

This sequence joins TRBV28 and TRBJ2-1; 13 bases line up with TRBD2. Germline CDR1 MDHEN, CDR2 SYDVKM. The CDR3 sequence is 14 residues long. V lost 6 bases, J lost 8 bases, and 4 bases stayed unmatched. The CDR3 sequence is CASSPGLAGDEQFF. The CDR3 DNA reads TGTGCCAGCAGCCCAGGACTAGCGGGAGATGAGCAGTTCTTC.

V usage is TRBV7-9 and J usage is TRBJ2-1; 10 positions match TRBD2. With 2 bases clipped from V and 6 bases from J, the junction kept 1 base outside the gene matches. Looked up from germline, CDR1 is SEHNR and CDR2 is FQNEAQ (reference sequence). CDR3 length: 14 amino acids. The DNA of the CDR3 is TGTGCCAGCAGCTTAACTAGCGGGACCAATGAGCAGTTCTTC. Translation gives CASSLTSGTNEQFF.

The genes are TRBV15 and TRBJ1-5; 7 bases agree with TRBD1. The CDR3 is 13 residues long. Unmatched junction bases numbered 3, after V lost 5 bases and J lost 5 bases. Germline CDR1 is LNHNV and CDR2 is YYDKDF (reference sequence). CDR3 in DNA: TGTGCCACCAGCGTCGACAGGGATCAGCCCCAGCATTTT. Its protein product is CATSVDRDQPQHF.

This clone has just a few counts. This chain joins TRBV5-5 and TRBJ1-2; TRBD1 matches at 8 bases. After removal of 1 base from V and 2 bases from J, the junction contained 4 bases not matched to a gene. In germline, CDR1 is SGHKS, CDR2 YYEKEE (reference sequence). This CDR3 has 15 amino acids. The CDR3 region is CASSLSGGVNYGYTF. CDR3 DNA sequence: TGTGCCAGCAGCTTGTCAGGGGGCGTAAACTATGGCTACACCTTC.

The chain is built from TRBV10-3 and TRBJ2-2; tentatively, D is TRBD1 (5 bases). Trimming took off 4 bases at V and 2 bases at J, with 8 bases between the two ends. CDR3 length: 14 residues. Germline V CDR1 and CDR2: ENHRY, SYGVKD. The CDR3 DNA sequence: TGTGCCATCAGTGCCAGGGCCAACACCGGGGAGCTGTTTTTT. Protein: CAISARANTGELFF.

The rearrangement uses TRBV11-3 and TRBJ2-1; TRBD2 aligns across 9 bases. Germline V gene sequence: CDR1 SGHNT, CDR2 YENEEA. The CDR3 consists of 16 residues. Trimming removed 0 bases from V and 8 bases from J; junction bases left unmatched: 8. The CDR3 DNA is TGTGCCAGCAGCTTAGACGTTGCGGGAGGGCCCGATGAGCAGTTCTTC. Translating it yields CASSLDVAGGPDEQFF.

The V and J genes are TRBV30 and TRBJ2-2; D unresolved. The V end lost 0 bases, the J end lost 6 bases, and 8 bases lay between the germline ends. This CDR3 has 13 residues. The germline V gene encodes CDR1 GTSNPN and CDR2 SVGIG (reference sequence). CDR3 DNA sequence: TGTGCCTGGAGTGTCCTTTCCCCCGGGGAGCTGTTTTTT. Translating gives CAWSVLSPGELFF. Based on the CDR3 plus reference TRBV30 and TRBJ2-2, the full variable domain is SQTIHQWPATLVQPVGSPLSLECTVEGTSNPNLYWYRQAAGRGLQLLFYSVGIGQISSEVPQNLSASRPQDRQFILSSKKLLLSDSGFYLCAWSVLSPGELFFGEGSRLTVL.

The chain links TRBV27 to TRBJ2-2, with D tentatively TRBD2 (5 bases). The CDR3 has 15 amino acids. Germline CDR1 reads MNHEY; CDR2 reads SMNVEV (reference sequence). V lost 10 bases and J 4 bases, leaving 19 bases between the germline ends. CDR3: CATAGLHTGTGELFF. DNA of the CDR3: TGTGCCACCGCGGGCCTTCACACGGGCACCGGGGAGCTGTTTTTT.

The chain is built from TRBV7-9 and TRBJ2-7, with TRBD1 matching 9 bases. The V gene end was trimmed by 5 bases and the J gene end by 3 bases; junction bases not matched to a gene: 8. This CDR3 contains 15 residues. Germline CDR1 is SEHNR and CDR2 is FQNEAQ (reference sequence). The CDR3 protein is CASSPRTGANYEQYF. The CDR3 DNA reads as TGTGCCAGCAGCCCGAGGACAGGGGCGAACTACGAGCAGTACTTC.

The rearrangement joins TRBV12-3 or TRBV12-4 to TRBJ2-5; maybe TRBD1 (5 bases). V was trimmed by 2 bases and J by 5 bases, leaving 9 bases between them. The CDR3 sequence is 13 residues long. The CDR3 coding sequence is TGTGCCAGCAGTTTACAGGGTGGGGAGACCCAGTACTTC. This translates into CASSLQGGETQYF.

The rearrangement links TRBV7-9 to TRBJ2-1; 8 bases line up with TRBD2. This CDR3 has 14 residues. Germline V gene lookup returns CDR1 SEHNR and CDR2 FQNEAQ (reference sequence). J gave up 4 bases and V 2 bases, and 1 base lay outside the gene matches. In DNA, the CDR3 is TGTGCCAGCAGCTTAAGCGGGGGATACAATGAGCAGTTCTTC. Its protein is CASSLSGGYNEQFF.

This chain links TRBV27 with TRBJ1-2, with 7 bases matching TRBD1. After removal of 5 bases from V and 5 bases from J, the junction contained 11 bases not matched to a gene. CDR3 length: 15 amino acids. CDR1 is MNHEY, CDR2 SMNVEV, per germline (reference sequence). This CDR3 is CASSSDRQGRYGYTF. Written as DNA, the CDR3 is TGTGCCAGCAGTAGCGACCGACAGGGCAGGTATGGCTACACCTTC.

The chain uses TRBV18 and TRBJ1-6; 8 nucleotides align to TRBD1. The CDR3 has 15 amino acids. The V gene end was trimmed by 2 bases and the J gene end by 6 bases; junction bases not matched to a gene: 3. CDR1 KGHSH and CDR2 LQKENI come from the germline V gene. This CDR3 is CASSPGGQANSPLHF. The CDR3, as DNA: TGTGCCAGCTCACCAGGGGGACAGGCTAATTCACCCCTCCACTTT.

This clone was detected once. The gene calls are TRBV7-9 and TRBJ1-1; 7 bases map to TRBD1. This CDR3 region has 12 residues. With V trimmed by 4 bases and J by 11 bases, 7 bases remained unmatched. Per the germline V gene, CDR1 is SEHNR and CDR2 is FQNEAQ (reference sequence). Here the CDR3 DNA reads TGTGCCAGCAGCTCTGGACAGGTGGGCGCTTTCTTT. Its translation: CASSSGQVGAFF.

This sequence joins TRBV5-1 and TRBJ1-6; weak D call: TRBD1 (5 bases). The CDR3 runs to 14 residues. Trimming took 1 base from V and 7 from J, leaving 9 bases between them. The germline CDR1 and CDR2 sequences are SGHRS and YFSETQ. The CDR3 region has the DNA TGCGCCAGCAGCTTGCAGGGTTACAATTCACCCCTCCACTTT. Translation: CASSLQGYNSPLHF.

The rearrangement joins TRBV19 to TRBJ2-1; possible D gene TRBD1, 5 bases. Trimming removed 4 bases from V and 0 bases from J, with 16 bases in between. Per the germline V gene, CDR1 is LNHDA and CDR2 is SQIVND (reference sequence). The CDR3 consists of 17 residues. The CDR3 reads CASSNIVLQGSYNEQFF. As DNA, the CDR3 is TGTGCCAGTAGTAATATTGTACTCCAGGGCTCCTACAATGAGCAGTTCTTC. Full variable domain (rest looked up from reference TRBV19 and TRBJ2-1): DGGITQSPKYLFRKEGQNVTLSCEQNLNHDAMYWYRQDPGQGLRLIYYSQIVNDFQKGDIAEGYSVSREKKESFPLTVTSAQKNPTAFYLCASSNIVLQGSYNEQFFGPGTRLTVL.

The chain recombines TRBV14 with TRBJ1-1, with 9 bases aligning to TRBD1. CDR3 size: 15 residues. V trimming: 2 bases; J trimming: 5 bases; junction bases outside the gene matches: 6. The germline CDR1 and CDR2 sequences are SGHDN and FVKESK. The DNA of the CDR3 is TGTGCCAGCAGCCAAAGGACAGGGGCGAATACTGAAGCTTTCTTT. Its protein is CASSQRTGANTEAFF.

In its sample, this clone was seen once. The CDR3 nucleotides are TGTGCCAGCAGCCTGGGACTAGCGGGCCACAATGAGCAGTTCTTC. Amino acid sequence: CASSLGLAGHNEQFF. V gene TRBV7-3 combines with J gene TRBJ2-1, with 12 bases matching TRBD2. The germline V gene encodes CDR1 SGHTA and CDR2 FQGTGA. The CDR3 has 15 amino acids. Unmatched junction bases numbered 4, after V lost 5 bases and J lost 5 bases.

This clone was counted a few times. The genes are TRBV5-1 and TRBJ1-2; a weak D match, TRBD1 (5 bases). The length of the CDR3 is 13 residues. The V end lost 5 bases, the J end lost 5 bases, and 13 bases lay between the germline ends. Germline V lookup: CDR1 SGHRS, CDR2 YFSETQ. CDR3 in amino acids: CASREQDIYGYTF. In DNA form, the CDR3 reads TGCGCCAGCAGGGAGCAGGACATTTATGGCTACACCTTC.

The V and J genes are TRBV10-3 and TRBJ2-1, with 9 bases identical to TRBD2. Germline CDR1 reads ENHRY; CDR2 reads SYGVKD. V shed 7 bases and J 5 bases; nucleotides not matched to a gene: 6. CDR3 length equals 14 residues. CDR3 region: CAITSSGTHNEQFF. CDR3 coding DNA: TGTGCCATCACATCTAGCGGGACCCACAATGAGCAGTTCTTC.

The V gene is TRBV5-6, the J gene TRBJ2-2, with a possible D match to TRBD2 (6 bases). The CDR3 runs to 15 residues. The germline gives CDR1 SGHDT, CDR2 YYEEEE. Trimming took 8 bases from V and 7 from J, leaving 21 bases between them. The CDR3 protein is CASRSAGSRIGELFF. CDR3 nucleotide sequence: TGTGCCAGTAGGAGCGCGGGATCGAGGATCGGGGAGCTGTTTTTT.

This clone was observed a single time. This chain uses TRBV3-1 (or the pseudogene TRBV3-2) with TRBJ2-5; TRBD1 is a possible D gene (6 bases). Between the trimmed V and J ends, which lost 4 bases and 5 bases, there was a span of 17 bases. Germline V gene lookup returns CDR1 LGHDT and CDR2 YNNKEL (reference sequence). This CDR3 has 15 amino acids. As DNA, the CDR3 is TGTGCCAGCAGCCCGACGACAGGTTTTGTGGAGACCCAGTACTTC. This gives the protein CASSPTTGFVETQYF.